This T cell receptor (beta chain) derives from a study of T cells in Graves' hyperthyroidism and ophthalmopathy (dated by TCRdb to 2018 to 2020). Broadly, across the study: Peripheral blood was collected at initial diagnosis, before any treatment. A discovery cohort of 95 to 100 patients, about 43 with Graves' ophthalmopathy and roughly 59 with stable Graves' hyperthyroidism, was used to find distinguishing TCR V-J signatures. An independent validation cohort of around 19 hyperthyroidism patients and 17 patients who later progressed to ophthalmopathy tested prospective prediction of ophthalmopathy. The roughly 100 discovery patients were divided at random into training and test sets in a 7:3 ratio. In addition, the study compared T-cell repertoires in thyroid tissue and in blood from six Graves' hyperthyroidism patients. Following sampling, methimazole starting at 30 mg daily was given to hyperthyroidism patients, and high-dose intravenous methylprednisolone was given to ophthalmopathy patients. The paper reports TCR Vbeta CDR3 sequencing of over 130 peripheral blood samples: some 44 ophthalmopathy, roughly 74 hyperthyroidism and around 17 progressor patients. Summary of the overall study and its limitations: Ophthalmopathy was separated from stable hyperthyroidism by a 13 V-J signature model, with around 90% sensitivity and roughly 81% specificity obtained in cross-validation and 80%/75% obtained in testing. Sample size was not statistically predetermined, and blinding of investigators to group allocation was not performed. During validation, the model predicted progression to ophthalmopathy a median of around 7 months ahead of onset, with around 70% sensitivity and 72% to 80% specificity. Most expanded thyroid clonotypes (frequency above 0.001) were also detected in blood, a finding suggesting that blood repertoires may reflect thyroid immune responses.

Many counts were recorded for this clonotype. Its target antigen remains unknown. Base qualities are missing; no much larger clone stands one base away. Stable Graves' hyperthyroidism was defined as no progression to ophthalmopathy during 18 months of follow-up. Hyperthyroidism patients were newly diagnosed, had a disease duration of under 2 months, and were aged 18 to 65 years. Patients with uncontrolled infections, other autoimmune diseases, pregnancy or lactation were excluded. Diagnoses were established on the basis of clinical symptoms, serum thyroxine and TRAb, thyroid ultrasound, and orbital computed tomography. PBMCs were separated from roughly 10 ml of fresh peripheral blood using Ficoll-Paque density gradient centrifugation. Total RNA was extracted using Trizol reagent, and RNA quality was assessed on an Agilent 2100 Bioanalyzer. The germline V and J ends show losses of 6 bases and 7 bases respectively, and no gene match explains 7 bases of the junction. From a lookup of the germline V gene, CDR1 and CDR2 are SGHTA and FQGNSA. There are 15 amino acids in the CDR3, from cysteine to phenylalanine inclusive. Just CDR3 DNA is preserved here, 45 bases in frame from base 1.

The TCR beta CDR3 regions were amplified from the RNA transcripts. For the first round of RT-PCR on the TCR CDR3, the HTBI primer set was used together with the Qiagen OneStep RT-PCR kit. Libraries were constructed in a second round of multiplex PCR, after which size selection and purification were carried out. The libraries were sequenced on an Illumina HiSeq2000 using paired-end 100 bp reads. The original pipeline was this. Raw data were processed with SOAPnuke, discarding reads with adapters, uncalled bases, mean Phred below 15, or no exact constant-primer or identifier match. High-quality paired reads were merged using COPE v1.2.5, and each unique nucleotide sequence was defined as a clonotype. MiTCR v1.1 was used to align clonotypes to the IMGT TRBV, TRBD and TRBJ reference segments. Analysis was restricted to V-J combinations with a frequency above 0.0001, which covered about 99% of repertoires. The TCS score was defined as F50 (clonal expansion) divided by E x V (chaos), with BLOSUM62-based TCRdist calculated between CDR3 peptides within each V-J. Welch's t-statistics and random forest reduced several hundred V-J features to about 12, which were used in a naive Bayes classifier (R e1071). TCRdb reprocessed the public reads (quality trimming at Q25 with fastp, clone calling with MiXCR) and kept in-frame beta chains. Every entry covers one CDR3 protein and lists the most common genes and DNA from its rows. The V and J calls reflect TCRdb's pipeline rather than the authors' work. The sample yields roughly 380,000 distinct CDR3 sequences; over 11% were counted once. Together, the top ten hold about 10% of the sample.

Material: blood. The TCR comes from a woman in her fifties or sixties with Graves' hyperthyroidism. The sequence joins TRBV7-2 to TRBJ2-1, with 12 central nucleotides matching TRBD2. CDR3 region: CASSPTSGSRNEQFF. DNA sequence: TGTGCCAGCAGTCCGACTAGCGGGAGCAGGAATGAGCAGTTCTTC.